The 8 T cell receptor beta chains given below trace back to one sample, sequenced in a study of blood T cell repertoires in COVID-19. The data were produced by immunoSEQ multiplex PCR, yet TCRdb's version contains in-frame clones alone and is incomplete. The sample holds approximately 190,000 clones, roughly 87% seen once. Sequenced input: peripheral blood. These receptors originate from a woman aged 55-69 years with COVID-19, enrolled during active disease.

The sample holds one count of this clone. The chain joins TRBV5-4 to TRBJ2-5, with 8 bases matching TRBD2. The CDR3 length is 16 residues. After removal of 0 bases from V and 2 bases from J, the junction contained 6 bases not matched to a gene. The V gene's germline CDR1 is SGHNT and CDR2 YYREEE (reference sequence). For the CDR3, the DNA is TGTGCCAGCAGCTTGGATTTAGCGGGACTACAAGAGACCCAGTACTTC. It encodes CASSLDLAGLQETQYF.

The chain combines TRBV29-1 with TRBJ1-2, with D perhaps matching TRBD1 (6 bases). CDR1 is SQVTM, CDR2 ANQGSEA, per germline. Trimming left V 6 bases short and J 4 bases short, with 21 bases between. The CDR3 spans 15 residues. Here the CDR3 DNA reads TGCAGCGTCTCTCTGGGAACAGGGTTTCCCTATGGCTACACCTTC. It codes for CSVSLGTGFPYGYTF.

The rearrangement links TRBV7-2 to TRBJ2-2, with D hard to call. The CDR3 extends over 13 amino acids. V lost 3 bases and J lost 5, with 7 bases in between. The germline CDR1 and CDR2 sequences are SGHTA and FQGNSA. The CDR3 DNA reads TGTGCCAGCAGCTTCCCACAGACCGGGGAGCTGTTTTTT. Residues: CASSFPQTGELFF.

The chain has TRBV19 and TRBJ2-6; TRBD1 might be the D (6 bases). Germline CDR1 LNHDA, CDR2 SQIVND (reference sequence). This CDR3 spans 15 amino acids. The V gene lost 4 bases and the J gene lost 2 bases, with 9 bases spanning the gap. The CDR3 nucleotides read TGTGCCAGTAGTACCACAGGGCCTGGGGCCAACGTCCTGACTTTC. Its translation is CASSTTGPGANVLTF.

The chain joins TRBV2 to TRBJ2-3, with 13 positions matching TRBD2. Germline-derived CDR1 and CDR2 are SNHLY and FYNNEI. With 3 bases clipped from V and 2 bases from J, the junction kept 2 bases outside the gene matches. The CDR3 covers 16 residues. Here the CDR3 reads CASSDTSGGVTDTQYF. The CDR3 coding sequence is TGTGCCAGCAGTGATACTAGCGGGGGGGTCACAGATACGCAGTATTTT.

The chain joins TRBV5-4 to TRBJ1-4; D unresolved. CDR1 and CDR2 from the germline V gene are SGHNT and YYREEE (reference sequence). This CDR3 is 13 amino acids long. Trimming removed 4 bases at V and 7 bases at J, with 11 bases between. CDR3 sequence (DNA): TGTGCCAGCAGCCGAGAGGGAGGTGAAAAACTGTTTTTT. This sequence encodes CASSREGGEKLFF.

This clone appeared a few times. V and J are TRBV7-9 and TRBJ2-1, with 11 nucleotides matching TRBD2. CDR1 SEHNR and CDR2 FQNEAQ come from the germline V gene (reference sequence). This CDR3 region has 15 residues. Losses at the gene ends were 0 bases for V and 8 bases for J; bases not matched to a gene: 3. CDR3 DNA: TGTGCCAGCAGCTTAGCCGGGACTAGCGGTTATGAGCAGTTCTTC. Translation: CASSLAGTSGYEQFF.

This clone was counted once. The CDR3 loop is CASSFSAGGHTVNTGELFF. The CDR3 DNA reads TGTGCCAGCAGTTTTTCAGCGGGGGGGCATACCGTTAATACCGGGGAGCTGTTTTTT. The rearrangement links TRBV28 to TRBJ2-2; 10 nucleotides align to TRBD2. This CDR3 contains 19 residues. V lost 3 bases to trimming and J lost 5 bases; unmatched junction nucleotides: 15. Germline V CDR1 and CDR2: MDHEN, SYDVKM. The full variable domain, rest sourced from reference TRBV28 and TRBJ2-2, is DVKVTQSSRYLVKRTGEKVFLECVQDMDHENMFWYRQDPGLGLRLIYFSYDVKMKEKGDIPEGYSVSREKKERFSLILESASTNQTSMYLCASSFSAGGHTVNTGELFFGEGSRLTVL.